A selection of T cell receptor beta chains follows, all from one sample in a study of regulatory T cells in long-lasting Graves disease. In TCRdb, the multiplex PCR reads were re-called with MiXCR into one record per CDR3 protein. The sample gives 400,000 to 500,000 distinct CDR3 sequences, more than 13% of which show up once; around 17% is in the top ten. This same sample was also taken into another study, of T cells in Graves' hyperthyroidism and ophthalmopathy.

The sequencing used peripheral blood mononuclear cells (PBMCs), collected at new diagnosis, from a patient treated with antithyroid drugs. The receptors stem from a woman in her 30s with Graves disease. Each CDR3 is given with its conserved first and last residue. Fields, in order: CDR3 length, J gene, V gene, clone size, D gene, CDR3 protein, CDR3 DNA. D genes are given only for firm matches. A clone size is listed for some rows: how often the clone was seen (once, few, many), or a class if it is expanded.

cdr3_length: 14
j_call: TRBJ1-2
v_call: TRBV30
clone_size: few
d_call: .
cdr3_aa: CAWKTWGPNVGYTF
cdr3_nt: TGTGCCTGGAAGACCTGGGGCCCTAATGTCGGCTACACCTTC

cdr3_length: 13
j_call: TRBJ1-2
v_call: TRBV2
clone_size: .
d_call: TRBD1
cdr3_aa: CASKTGGVHGYTF
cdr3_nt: TGTGCCAGCAAGACAGGGGGAGTACATGGCTACACCTTC

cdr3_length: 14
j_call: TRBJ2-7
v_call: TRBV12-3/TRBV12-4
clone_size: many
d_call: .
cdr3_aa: CASSYTTAVYEQYF
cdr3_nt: TGTGCCAGCAGCTACACCACAGCCGTTTACGAGCAGTACTTC

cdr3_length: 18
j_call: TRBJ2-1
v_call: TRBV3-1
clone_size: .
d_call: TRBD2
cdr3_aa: CASSQDWWLAGEGGEQFF
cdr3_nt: TGTGCCAGCAGCCAAGATTGGTGGCTAGCGGGAGAAGGGGGTGAGCAGTTCTTC

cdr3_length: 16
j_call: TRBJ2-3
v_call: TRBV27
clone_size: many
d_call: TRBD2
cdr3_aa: CASSFLAGVREDTQYF
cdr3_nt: TGTGCCAGCAGTTTCCTAGCGGGAGTAAGGGAAGATACGCAGTATTTT

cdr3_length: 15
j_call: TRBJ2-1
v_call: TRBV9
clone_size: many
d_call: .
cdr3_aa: CASSVALGVYNEQFF
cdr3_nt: TGTGCCAGCAGCGTAGCTCTAGGTGTCTACAATGAGCAGTTCTTC

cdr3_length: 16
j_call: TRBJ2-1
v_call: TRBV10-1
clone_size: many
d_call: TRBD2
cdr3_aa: CASSERTSGFYNEQFF
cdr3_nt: TGCGCCAGCAGTGAACGGACTAGCGGGTTCTACAATGAGCAGTTCTTC

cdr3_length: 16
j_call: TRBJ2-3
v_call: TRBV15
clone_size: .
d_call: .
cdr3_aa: CATSGSLGGIADTQYF
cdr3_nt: TGTGCCACCAGCGGATCCCTGGGCGGGATCGCAGATACGCAGTATTTT

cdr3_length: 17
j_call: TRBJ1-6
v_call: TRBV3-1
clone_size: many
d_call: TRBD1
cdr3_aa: CASSQRTGIAIGSPLHF
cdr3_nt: TGTGCCAGCAGCCAAAGGACAGGGATCGCCATCGGGTCACCCCTCCACTTT

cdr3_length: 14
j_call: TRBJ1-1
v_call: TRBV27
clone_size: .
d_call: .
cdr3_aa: CASSLSGNALEAFF
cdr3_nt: TGTGCCAGCAGTTTATCGGGGAATGCCCTTGAAGCTTTCTTT